This T cell receptor beta chain was sequenced for a study of T cell changes during pregnancy in multiple sclerosis. Profiled with immunoSEQ multiplex PCR; TCRdb holds only in-frame clones, not every one. The data contain fewer than 140,000 clones, 75% to 95% of them singletons. CDR1 SQVTM and CDR2 ANQGSEA come from the germline V gene. V shed 8 bases and J 3 bases; nucleotides not matched to a gene: 3. The length of the CDR3 is 14 residues. The specimen comprised peripheral blood, sampled before pregnancy. The clonotype was recovered from a female donor with multiple sclerosis, enrolled in a pregnancy study. This chain joins TRBV29-1 and TRBJ2-5, with 16 nucleotides matching TRBD2. The CDR3 nucleotides are TGCAGCCTGGGGACTAGCGGGGGGGAAGAGACCCAGTACTTC. Translating it yields CSLGTSGGEETQYF.